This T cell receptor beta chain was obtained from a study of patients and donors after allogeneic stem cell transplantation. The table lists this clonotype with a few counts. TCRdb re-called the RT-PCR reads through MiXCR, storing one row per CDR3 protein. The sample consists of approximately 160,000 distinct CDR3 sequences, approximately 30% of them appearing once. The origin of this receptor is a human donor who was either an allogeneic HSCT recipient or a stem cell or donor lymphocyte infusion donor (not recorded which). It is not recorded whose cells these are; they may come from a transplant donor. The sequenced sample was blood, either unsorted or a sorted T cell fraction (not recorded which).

The CDR3 DNA reads TGTGCCAGCAGTTTCCTAACAGGGGACCAGCCCCAGCATTTT. The encoded protein is CASSFLTGDQPQHF. The chain has TRBV12-3 or TRBV12-4 and TRBJ1-5; 7 positions match TRBD1. The CDR3 extends over 14 amino acids. J lost 7 bases, V lost 3 bases, and 6 bases had no gene match.